The sequence of this T cell receptor beta chain was determined in a study of blood T cell repertoires in COVID-19. Overall study context: There were acute and convalescent COVID-19 samples, and they came from the United States, Italy and Spain. T cells, B-cell-depleted T cells, or PBMCs supplied cDNA or gDNA.

Per the original methods: Scientists estimated how many nucleated cells there were by amplifying reference gene primers. This table comes from immunoSEQ multiplex PCR, and its TCRdb copy is limited to in-frame clones, with some not included. That table is the source of V, J and clone size, and D and trimming were worked out from the DNA. Among fewer than 350,000 clones listed, 80% to 95% were seen once. The sequenced sample was peripheral blood. This TCR came from a woman in her twenties or thirties with COVID-19, enrolled during active disease.

In DNA, the CDR3 is TGTGCCAGCAGTTTCTACCCCCCCGGGACAGGGGGATCGGATACGCAGTATTTT. Its translation is CASSFYPPGTGGSDTQYF. The V call is TRBV28, the J call TRBJ2-3; 11 nucleotides line up with TRBD1. Germline V CDR1 and CDR2: MDHEN, SYDVKM. The CDR3 sequence is 18 residues long. The trim removed 3 bases at V and 6 bases at J, leaving 14 bases unmatched.